This T cell receptor beta chain was observed in a study of siplizumab effects on memory and regulatory T cells. Libraries were prepared by immunoSEQ multiplex PCR; TCRdb keeps only in-frame clonotypes and omits some of them. This table has some 100,000 clones, approximately 92% appearing once. Germline lookup yields CDR1 MNHEY and CDR2 SVGAGI. V was cut by 5 bases and J by 2 bases, with 16 bases left in between. The CDR3 contains 15 residues. The rearrangement joins TRBV6-5 to TRBJ2-7, with D perhaps matching TRBD1 (7 bases). What was sequenced was CD4+ T cells sorted from blood. The sequence came from a human donor in good health. Some clones in this sample may be carry-over from other donors' samples. CDR3 in DNA: TGTGCCAGCAGTACCCGCGGGACAGCAGCCTACGAGCAGTACTTC. It yields the protein CASSTRGTAAYEQYF.